This T cell receptor (beta chain) is drawn from a study of cytomegalovirus exposure and HLA in healthy donors. Worth noting for this clone: What it binds is unknown.

Vbeta (60) and Jbeta (13) primers were used in the PCR. Generated by immunoSEQ multiplex PCR, the TCRdb table keeps only in-frame clones and is missing some. The sample shows just over 80,000 clones, and approximately 1% sits with its ten largest clones. Overall study findings and caveats: Clonal expansion, a later analysis showed, was greater in HLA-associated TCR beta chains than in equally common others. An observed cluster of highly shared sequence variants was recorded as a likely sequencing artifact. TCR beta sequences numbering under 20,000 were associated with HLA alleles at 0.05 false discovery rate in a later analysis.

Each donor was nominally healthy when sampled (though unrecorded immune exposures were likely). The ends were cut back, 1 base at V and 2 bases at J, with 13 bases in the middle. In germline, CDR1 is MNHNS, CDR2 SASEGT. The CDR3 has 16 residues. The sequence came from a woman aged 25 to 39 in good health and CMV-seronegative. Sequenced input: PBMCs. This chain connects TRBV6-1 to TRBJ2-3; tentatively, D is TRBD2 (6 bases). The CDR3 loop is CASSEGASAYTDTQYF. As DNA, the CDR3 is TGTGCCAGCAGTGAAGGGGCTAGCGCCTACACAGATACGCAGTATTTT.